Following are 7 T cell receptor beta chains from one sample sequenced in a study of a mutant IDH1 vaccine in newly diagnosed glioma. The time point denotes: baseline, week 1 (first vaccination visit). This sample's treatment: pre-vaccination baseline after standard-of-care therapy. Sequencing was performed with immunoSEQ multiplex PCR; in TCRdb, only in-frame clones are kept and a portion is missing. The sample comprises 30,000 to 40,000 clones, over 85% of which are singletons, and about a sixth rests with the top ten. The sample in question was PBMCs, obtained from a glioma patient treated with radiotherapy, temozolomide or both. The receptors shown here come from a man between 18 and 35 years old with glioma.

This clone was seen just once. The chain uses TRBV2 and TRBJ1-5, with 10 bases matching TRBD1. The CDR3 totals 16 residues. From germline, CDR1 is SNHLY and CDR2 FYNNEI. V lost 8 bases, J lost 0 bases, and 7 bases stayed unmatched. This CDR3 reads CASGGGQGNSNQPQHF. The CDR3 bases are TGTGCCAGCGGAGGGGGACAGGGGAATAGCAATCAGCCCCAGCATTTT.

This rearrangement joins TRBV7-9 to TRBJ2-1; 8 bases are a match to TRBD1. Germline V CDR1 and CDR2: SEHNR, FQNEAQ (reference sequence). The CDR3 length is 15 residues. V shed 5 bases and J 2 bases; nucleotides not matched to a gene: 5. The CDR3 spells CASSQRTGTYNEQFF. The CDR3 bases are TGTGCCAGCAGCCAGAGGACAGGGACCTACAATGAGCAGTTCTTC.

The chain joins TRBV27 to TRBJ2-7; tentatively, D is TRBD2 (6 bases). The germline CDR1 and CDR2 sequences are MNHEY and SMNVEV (reference sequence). The CDR3 runs 12 residues. V was shortened by 3 bases and J by 6 bases, with 9 bases between the two germline ends. The CDR3 bases are TGTGCCAGCAGTTTTATCGGGGGCGAGCAGTACTTC. This gives the protein CASSFIGGEQYF.

The V gene is TRBV7-2, the J gene TRBJ1-5, with a weak D call TRBD1 (5 bases). The CDR3 has 13 residues. V was cut by 5 bases and J by 3 bases, with 8 bases left in between. From germline, CDR1 is SGHTA and CDR2 FQGNSA. CDR3: CASSRDPNQPQHF. The CDR3 region has the DNA TGTGCCAGCAGCCGGGACCCCAATCAGCCCCAGCATTTT. Full variable domain (outside the CDR3, taken from reference TRBV7-2 and TRBJ1-5): GAGVSQSPSNKVTEKGKDVELRCDPISGHTALYWYRQSLGQGLEFLIYFQGNSAPDKSGLPSDRFSAERTGGSVSTLTIQRTQQEDSAVYLCASSRDPNQPQHFGDGTRLSIL.

The gene calls are TRBV6-1 and TRBJ1-1, with a weak D call TRBD1 (5 bases). This CDR3 contains 15 residues. The germline gives CDR1 MNHNS, CDR2 SASEGT. Trimming left V 3 bases short and J 2 bases short, with 13 bases between. DNA for the CDR3: TGTGCCAGCAGTGAGGTCCGGGGACTCAACACTGAAGCTTTCTTT. As protein: CASSEVRGLNTEAFF.

This rearrangement joins TRBV19 to TRBJ2-1; 11 bases map to TRBD1. CDR3 size: 17 residues. V dropped 5 bases and J dropped 7; count of bases not matched to a gene: 13. Germline V gene lookup returns CDR1 LNHDA and CDR2 SQIVND (reference sequence). The CDR3 DNA sequence: TGTGCCAGTAGTCTCTCAGCCGGGACAGGGGGTCTGAATGAGCAGTTCTTC. Protein product: CASSLSAGTGGLNEQFF.

CDR3 DNA sequence: TGCGCCAGCAGCTTGGTAGCAGGGAACACTGAAGCTTTCTTT. Translated: CASSLVAGNTEAFF. The chain recombines TRBV5-1 with TRBJ1-1; D not certain. Trimming shortened V by 0 bases and J by 1 base, and 7 bases separated the two germline ends. Germline V CDR1 and CDR2: SGHRS, YFSETQ. This CDR3 spans 14 amino acids.